This T cell receptor beta chain was captured in a study of T cell repertoires in cytomegalovirus infection. Study in general: CMV infection together with matching HLA type was indicated by public TCR beta signatures.

TCRdb re-analysed the reads in MiXCR, keeping a single row per CDR3 protein. Here the sample spans 350,000 to 550,000 distinct CDR3 sequences, about a third being singletons. Worth noting for this clonotype: What it binds is unknown.

Per germline, CDR1 LNHNV and CDR2 YYDKDF (reference sequence). The V gene lost 0 bases and the J gene lost 2 bases, with 9 bases spanning the gap. The CDR3 length is 15 residues. Study observations and caveats: Cumulative frequency (of public TCR beta family members) identified carriers of CMV plus the relevant HLA. Ex vivo, HLA-C-restricted CMV-specific TCR beta clonotypes prevailed over the rest of the response.

This receptor was identified in a human donor in good health (CMV status not recorded). Some clones in this sample may be carry-over from other donors' samples. The chain has TRBV15 and TRBJ2-3; D remains unclear. The specimen sequenced was PBMCs. CDR3 sequence reads: CATSRDGLDTDTQYF. Written as DNA, the CDR3 is TGTGCCACCAGCAGAGATGGGTTAGACACAGATACGCAGTATTTT.